This T cell receptor (beta chain) was recorded in a study of radiation and T cells in renal cell carcinoma. The CDR3 sequence is 14 residues long. Germline V gene sequence: CDR1 SNHLY, CDR2 FYNNEI. The ends were cut back, 5 bases at V and 3 bases at J, with 14 bases in the middle. Time point in this sample: baseline pretreatment blood. Treatment reported: 15 Gy SBRT to primary tumor, nephrectomy 4 weeks later. Radiation-treated patients gave blood at baseline, week 2 and week 4. As regards this clone: Antigen unknown.

The assay was immunoSEQ multiplex PCR, and TCRdb's table has in-frame clones only and misses some. The sample includes 110,000 to 150,000 clones, roughly 90% of them seen just once. General observations from the study: Pretreatment tumor biopsies were lacking, so baseline clonotypes are unknown.

Material: blood, obtained from a patient whose treatment included radiotherapy and nephrectomy. The chain uses TRBV2 and TRBJ2-7; D tentatively fits TRBD1 or TRBD2 (6 bases each). This TCR was sampled from a woman between 50 and 59 years old with renal cell carcinoma. The CDR3 reads CASSSDGGFYEQYF. The CDR3 DNA reads as TGTGCCAGCAGTTCTGACGGGGGCTTCTACGAGCAGTACTTC.